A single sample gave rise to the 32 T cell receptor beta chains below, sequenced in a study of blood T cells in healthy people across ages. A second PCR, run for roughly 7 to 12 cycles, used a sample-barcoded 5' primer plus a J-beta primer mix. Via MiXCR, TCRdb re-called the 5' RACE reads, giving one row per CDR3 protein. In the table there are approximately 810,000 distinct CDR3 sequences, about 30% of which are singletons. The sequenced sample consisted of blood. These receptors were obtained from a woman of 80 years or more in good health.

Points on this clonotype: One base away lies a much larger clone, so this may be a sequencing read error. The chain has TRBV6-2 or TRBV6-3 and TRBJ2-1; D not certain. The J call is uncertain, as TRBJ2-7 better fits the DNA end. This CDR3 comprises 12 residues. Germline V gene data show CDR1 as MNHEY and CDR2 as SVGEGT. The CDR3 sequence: CASSPSNNEQYF. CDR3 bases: TGTGCCAGCAGCCCCTCAAACAATGAGCAGTACTTC.

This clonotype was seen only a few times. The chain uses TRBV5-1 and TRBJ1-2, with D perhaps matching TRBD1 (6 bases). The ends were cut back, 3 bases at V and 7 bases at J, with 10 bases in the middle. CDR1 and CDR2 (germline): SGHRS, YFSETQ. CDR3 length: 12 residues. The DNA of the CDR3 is TGCGCCAGCAGCTCCGGGGGCCCTGGCTACACCTTC. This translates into CASSSGGPGYTF.

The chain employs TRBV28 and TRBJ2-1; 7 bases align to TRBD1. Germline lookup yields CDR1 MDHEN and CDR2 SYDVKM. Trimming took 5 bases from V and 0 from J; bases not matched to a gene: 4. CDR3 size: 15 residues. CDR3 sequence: CASSPTGPSYNEQFF. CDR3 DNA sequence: TGTGCCAGCAGTCCGACAGGGCCCTCCTACAATGAGCAGTTCTTC.

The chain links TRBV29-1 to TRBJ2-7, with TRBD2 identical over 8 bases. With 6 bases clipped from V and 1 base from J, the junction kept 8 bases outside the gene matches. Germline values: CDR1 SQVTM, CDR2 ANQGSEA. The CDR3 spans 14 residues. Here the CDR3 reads CSVIAGRGSYEQYF. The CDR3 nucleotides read TGCAGCGTGATAGCGGGAAGGGGATCCTACGAGCAGTACTTC.

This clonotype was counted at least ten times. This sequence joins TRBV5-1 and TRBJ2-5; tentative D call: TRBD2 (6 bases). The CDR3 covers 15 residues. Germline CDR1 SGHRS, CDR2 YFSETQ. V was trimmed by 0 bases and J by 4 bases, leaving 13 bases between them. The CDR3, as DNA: TGCGCCAGCAGCTTGGAGCGGAGGGCCGGAGAGACCCAGTACTTC. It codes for CASSLERRAGETQYF.

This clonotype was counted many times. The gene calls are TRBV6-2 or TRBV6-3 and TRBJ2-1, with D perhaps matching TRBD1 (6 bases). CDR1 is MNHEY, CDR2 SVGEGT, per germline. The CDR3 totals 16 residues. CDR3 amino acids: CSSMRLPGQEYNEQFF. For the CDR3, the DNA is TGTTCAAGCATGCGCCTCCCGGGACAAGAATACAATGAGCAGTTCTTC.

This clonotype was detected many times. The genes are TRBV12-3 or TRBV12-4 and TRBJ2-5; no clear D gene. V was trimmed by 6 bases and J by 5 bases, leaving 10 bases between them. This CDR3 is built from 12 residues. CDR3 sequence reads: CASRTNGETQYF. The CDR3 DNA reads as TGTGCCAGCAGGACCAATGGGGAGACCCAGTACTTC.

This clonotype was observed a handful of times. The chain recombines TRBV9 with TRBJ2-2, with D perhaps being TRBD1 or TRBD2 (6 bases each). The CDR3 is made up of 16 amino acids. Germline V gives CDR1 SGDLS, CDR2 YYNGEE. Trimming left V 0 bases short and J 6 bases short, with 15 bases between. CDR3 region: CASSVGGAESAGELFF. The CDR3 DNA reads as TGTGCCAGCAGCGTAGGGGGGGCCGAAAGTGCCGGGGAGCTGTTTTTT.

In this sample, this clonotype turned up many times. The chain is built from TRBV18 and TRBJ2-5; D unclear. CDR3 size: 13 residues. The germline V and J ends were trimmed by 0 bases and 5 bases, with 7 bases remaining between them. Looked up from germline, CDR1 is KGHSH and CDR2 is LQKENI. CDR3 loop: CASSPPGSETQYF. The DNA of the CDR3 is TGTGCCAGCTCACCACCAGGGTCCGAGACCCAGTACTTC.

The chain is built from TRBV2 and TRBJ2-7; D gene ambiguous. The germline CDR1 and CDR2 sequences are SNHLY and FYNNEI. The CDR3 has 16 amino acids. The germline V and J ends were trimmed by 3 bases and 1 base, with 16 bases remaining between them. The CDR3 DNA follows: TGTGCCAGCAGTGAGGGGTCTGGGGTGAGGTCCTACGAGCAGTACTTC. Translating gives CASSEGSGVRSYEQYF.

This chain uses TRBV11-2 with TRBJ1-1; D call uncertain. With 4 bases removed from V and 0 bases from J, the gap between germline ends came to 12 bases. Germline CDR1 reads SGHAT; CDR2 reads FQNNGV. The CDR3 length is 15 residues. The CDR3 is CASSSEWTMNTEAFF. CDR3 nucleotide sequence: TGTGCCAGCAGCTCCGAGTGGACGATGAACACTGAAGCTTTCTTT.

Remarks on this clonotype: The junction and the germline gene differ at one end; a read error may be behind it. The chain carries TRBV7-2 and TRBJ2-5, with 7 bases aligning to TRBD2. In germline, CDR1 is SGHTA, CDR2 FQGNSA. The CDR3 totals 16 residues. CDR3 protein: CACSLDACGGQETQYF. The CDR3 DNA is TGTGCCTGCAGCTTAGATGCTTGCGGGGGTCAGGAGACCCAGTACTTC.

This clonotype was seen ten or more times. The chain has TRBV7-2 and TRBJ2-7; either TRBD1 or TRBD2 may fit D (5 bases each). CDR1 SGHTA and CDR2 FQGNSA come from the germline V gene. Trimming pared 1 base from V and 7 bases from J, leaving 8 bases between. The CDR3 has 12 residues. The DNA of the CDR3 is TGTGCCAGCAGCTTAGGTTGGGGGGAGCAGTACTTC. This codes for CASSLGWGEQYF.

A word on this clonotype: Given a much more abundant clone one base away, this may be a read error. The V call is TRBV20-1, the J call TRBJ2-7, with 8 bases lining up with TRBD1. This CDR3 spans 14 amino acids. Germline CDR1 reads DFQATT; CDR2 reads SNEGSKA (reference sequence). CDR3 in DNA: TGCAGTGCTGGACAAGGGACAGGCTCCTACAAGCAGTACTTC. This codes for CSAGQGTGSYKQYF.

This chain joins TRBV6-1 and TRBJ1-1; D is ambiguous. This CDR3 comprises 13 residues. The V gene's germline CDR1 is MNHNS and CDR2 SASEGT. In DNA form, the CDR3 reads TGTGCGATTTCAGGAGATATGAACACTGAAGCTTTCTTT. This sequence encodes CAISGDMNTEAFF.

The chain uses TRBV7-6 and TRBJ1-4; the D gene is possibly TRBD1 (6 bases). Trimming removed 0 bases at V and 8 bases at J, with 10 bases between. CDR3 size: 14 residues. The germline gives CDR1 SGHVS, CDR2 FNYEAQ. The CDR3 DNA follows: TGTGCCAGCAGCTTAGCAGGGGGGGTAGAAAAACTGTTTTTT. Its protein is CASSLAGGVEKLFF.

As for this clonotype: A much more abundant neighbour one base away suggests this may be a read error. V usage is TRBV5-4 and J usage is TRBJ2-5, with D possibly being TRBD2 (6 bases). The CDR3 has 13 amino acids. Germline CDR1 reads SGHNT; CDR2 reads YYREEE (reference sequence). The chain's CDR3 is CANSLGQWGEQYF. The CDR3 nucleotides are TGTGCCAACAGCCTGGGTCAATGGGGGGAGCAGTACTTC.

The CDR3 loop reads CASSLAGKNTEAFF. CDR3 nucleotide sequence: TGTGCCAGCAGCTTGGCCGGGAAAAACACTGAAGCTTTCTTT. The rearrangement joins TRBV5-4 to TRBJ1-1; D remains ambiguous. CDR3 length equals 14 residues. The germline V and J ends were trimmed by 0 bases and 2 bases, with 8 bases remaining between them. The germline gives CDR1 SGHNT, CDR2 YYREEE (reference sequence).

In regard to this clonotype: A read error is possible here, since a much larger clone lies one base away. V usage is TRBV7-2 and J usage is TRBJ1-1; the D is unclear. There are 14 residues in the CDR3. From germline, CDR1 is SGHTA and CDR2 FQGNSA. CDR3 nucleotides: TGTGCCAGCAGCTTAAACCTCCTGAACACTGGAGCTTTCTTT. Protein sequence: CASSLNLLNTGAFF.

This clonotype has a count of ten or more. The CDR3 region has the DNA TGTGCCAGCAGCTTCTCCCCCGGGACAGGGTTTTTAGAGCAGTACTTC. Amino acids: CASSFSPGTGFLEQYF. This rearrangement joins TRBV7-9 to TRBJ2-7; TRBD1 agrees at 9 bases. This CDR3 spans 16 amino acids. CDR1 is SEHNR, CDR2 FQNEAQ, per germline (reference sequence). V dropped 3 bases and J dropped 7; count of bases not matched to a gene: 13.

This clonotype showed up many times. Here the CDR3 reads CASSFSGTSGGAVTDTQYF. The CDR3 nucleotides read TGTGCCAGCAGTTTTTCCGGGACTAGCGGGGGGGCGGTCACAGATACGCAGTATTTT. The chain uses TRBV12-3 or TRBV12-4 and TRBJ2-3, with 16 nucleotides matching TRBD2. J lost 2 bases, V lost 3 bases, and 8 bases had no gene match. This CDR3 region has 19 residues.

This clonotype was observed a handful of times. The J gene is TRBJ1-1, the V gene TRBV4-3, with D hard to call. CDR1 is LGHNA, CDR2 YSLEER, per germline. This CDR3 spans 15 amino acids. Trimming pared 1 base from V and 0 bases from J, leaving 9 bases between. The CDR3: CASSQGFGLNTEAFF. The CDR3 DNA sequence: TGCGCCAGCAGCCAAGGGTTCGGCTTGAACACTGAAGCTTTCTTT.

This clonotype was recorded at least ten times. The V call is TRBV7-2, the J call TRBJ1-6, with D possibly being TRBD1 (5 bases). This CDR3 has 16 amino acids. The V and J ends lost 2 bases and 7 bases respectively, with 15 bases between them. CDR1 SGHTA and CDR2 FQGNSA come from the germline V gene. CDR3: CASSLQSGPGNSPLHF. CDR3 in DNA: TGTGCCAGCAGCTTACAGTCGGGGCCGGGCAATTCACCCCTCCACTTT.

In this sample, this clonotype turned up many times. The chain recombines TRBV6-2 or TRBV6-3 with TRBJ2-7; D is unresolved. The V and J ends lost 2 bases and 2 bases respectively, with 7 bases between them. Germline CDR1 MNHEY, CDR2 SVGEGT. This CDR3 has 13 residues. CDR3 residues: CASSYRAAYEQYF. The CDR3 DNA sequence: TGTGCCAGCAGTTACCGGGCAGCCTACGAGCAGTACTTC.

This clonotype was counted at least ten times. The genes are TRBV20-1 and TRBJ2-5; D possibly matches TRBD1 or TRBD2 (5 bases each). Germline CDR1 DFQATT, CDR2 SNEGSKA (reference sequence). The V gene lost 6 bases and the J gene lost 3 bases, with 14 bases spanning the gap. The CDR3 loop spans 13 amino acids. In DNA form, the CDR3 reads TGCAGTGCCCGTCGGTGGGGGAAAGAGACCCAGTACTTC. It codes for CSARRWGKETQYF.

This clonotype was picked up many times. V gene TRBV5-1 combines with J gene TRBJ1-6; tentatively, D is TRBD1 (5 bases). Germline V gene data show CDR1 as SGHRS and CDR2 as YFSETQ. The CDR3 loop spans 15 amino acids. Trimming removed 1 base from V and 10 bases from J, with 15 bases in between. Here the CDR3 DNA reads TGCGCCAGCAGCTTGAGACCTGGGGGAGAGTCACCCCTCCACTTT. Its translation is CASSLRPGGESPLHF.

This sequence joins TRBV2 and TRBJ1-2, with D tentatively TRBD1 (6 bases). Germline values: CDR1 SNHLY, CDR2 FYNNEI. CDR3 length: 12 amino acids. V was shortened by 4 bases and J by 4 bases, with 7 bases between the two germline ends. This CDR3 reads CASSGQAYGYTF. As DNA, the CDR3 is TGTGCCAGCAGTGGACAGGCCTATGGCTACACCTTC.

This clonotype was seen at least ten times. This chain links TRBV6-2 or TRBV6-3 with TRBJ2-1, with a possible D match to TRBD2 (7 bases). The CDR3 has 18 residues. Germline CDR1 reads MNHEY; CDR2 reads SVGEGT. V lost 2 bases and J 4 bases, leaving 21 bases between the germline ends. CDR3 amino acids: CASSYRPGGGGLYNEQFF. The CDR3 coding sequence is TGTGCCAGCAGTTACCGCCCCGGAGGGGGGGGGCTGTACAATGAGCAGTTCTTC.

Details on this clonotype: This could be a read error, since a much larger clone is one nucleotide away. This CDR3 is CASSRRRSSGYTF. CDR3 nucleotide sequence: TGCGCCAGCAGCCGAAGACGGAGTAGCGGCTACACCTTC. The chain carries TRBV4-3 and TRBJ1-2, with unresolved D. V shed 4 bases and J shed 8 bases, with 14 bases lying between them. Germline V gives CDR1 LGHNA, CDR2 YSLEER. The CDR3 is 13 residues long.

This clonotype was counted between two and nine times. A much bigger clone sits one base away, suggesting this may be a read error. CDR3 sequence (DNA): TGTGCCAGCAGCTTACTCCCAGGGGTAGGTGAGCAGGTCTTC. This sequence encodes CASSLLPGVGEQVF. The V gene is TRBV11-2, the J gene TRBJ2-1; D perhaps matches TRBD1 (6 bases). The CDR3 sequence is 14 residues long. The germline CDR1 and CDR2 sequences are SGHAT and FQNNGV.

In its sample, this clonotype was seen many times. For the CDR3, the DNA is TGCAGTGTTTACATGGGGGACAGGGGGCGGGGAGATGAGCAGTTCTTC. It encodes CSVYMGDRGRGDEQFF. This sequence joins TRBV20-1 and TRBJ2-1; 12 bases are shared with TRBD1. CDR3 length: 16 amino acids. Losses at the gene ends were 7 bases for V and 8 bases for J; bases not matched to a gene: 15. The germline V gene encodes CDR1 DFQATT and CDR2 SNEGSKA (reference sequence).

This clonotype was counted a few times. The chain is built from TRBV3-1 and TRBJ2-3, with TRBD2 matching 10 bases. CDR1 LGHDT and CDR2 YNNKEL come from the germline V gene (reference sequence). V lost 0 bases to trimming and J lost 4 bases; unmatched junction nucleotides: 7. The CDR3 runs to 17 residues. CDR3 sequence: CASSQDRGLAVPDTQYF. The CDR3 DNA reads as TGTGCCAGCAGCCAAGATAGAGGACTAGCGGTACCAGATACGCAGTATTTT.